The rows below give T cell receptor beta chains drawn from one sample of a study of T cells in Graves' hyperthyroidism and ophthalmopathy. TCRdb itself ran the multiplex PCR reads through MiXCR, one entry per CDR3 protein. Of 300,000 to 400,000 distinct CDR3 sequences listed, approximately 14% were seen once; the top ten hold 20% to 25%. Sequenced: blood. Receptors were obtained from a woman aged 25 to 39 with Graves' hyperthyroidism. The CDR3 runs from the conserved cysteine through the conserved F or W.

v_gene | CDR3aa
TRBV7-6 | CASSGGTSTGRYNSPLHF
TRBV27 | CAKRQLPGTGGEEVNTEAFF
TRBV6-2/TRBV6-3 | CASSPGLAGVWGNNEQFF
TRBV6-5 | CASSYWGAGTGELFF
TRBV20-1 | CSASRQGKGYEQYF
TRBV20-1 | CSARVVTGELFF
TRBV6-1 | CASRATGSPQPQHF
TRBV7-8 | CASSPVGWGLILQETQYF
TRBV7-2 | CASSRQLTEAFF
TRBV6-2/TRBV6-3 | CASIPSRATGELFF
TRBV11-2 | CASGTGGSTQYF
TRBV4-1 | CASSQDSAPRGLDEQYF
TRBV27 | CASKATQNTGELFF
TRBV7-3 | CASSFAGGPTGELFF
TRBV12-3/TRBV12-4 | CASSQGRLDILFSNEQFF
TRBV7-9 | CASSPWGPLDYEQYF
TRBV28 | CASSPTGEMYF
TRBV7-9 | CASSSSFLTGGVPGELFF
TRBV30 | CAWTWGSNTGELFF
TRBV29-1 | CSVGLTETQYF
TRBV2 | CASSKPRWGGGETQYF
TRBV7-9 | CASSSTRDTQYF
TRBV6-1 | CASSERWYGETQYF
TRBV3-1 | CASSQSASGRRETQYF
TRBV3-1 | CASSQFRVGEQFF
TRBV10-3 | CAIREMNSGANVLTF
TRBV6-1 | CASSSTDRSDFLAKNIQYF
TRBV11-2 | CASSLLSSTGELFF
TRBV4-1 | CASGHGTSGSYEQYF
TRBV5-4 | CASSFGQKNTEAFF
TRBV5-5 | CASSLGQGRNQPQHF
TRBV11-3 | CASSLGNLAGDRNEQFF
TRBV20-1 | CSARDNGGLNTGELFF
TRBV6-1 | CASSPGLRKETQYF
TRBV7-9 | CASSLGGTGSSYEQYF
TRBV20-1 | CSARSITEAFF
TRBV29-1 | CSAFGDPGGTSSYNEQFF
TRBV4-2 | CASTLAGASEAFF
TRBV7-8 | CASSLEYGLPLHF
TRBV4-3 | CASSQDIPETSSYEQYF
TRBV20-1 | CSVTSSSYEQYF
TRBV29-1 | CSVEAQGVGTGELFF